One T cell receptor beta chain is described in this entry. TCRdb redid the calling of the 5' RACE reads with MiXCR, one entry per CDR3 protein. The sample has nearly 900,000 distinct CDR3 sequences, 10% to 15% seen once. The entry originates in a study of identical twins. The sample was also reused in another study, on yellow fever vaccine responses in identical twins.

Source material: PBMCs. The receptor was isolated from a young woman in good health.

CDR3 in DNA: TGCAGTGCTAGCCCCGGGCCCGGAGGGACTGAAGCTTTCTTT. This gives the protein CSASPGPGGTEAFF. The V gene is TRBV20-1, the J gene TRBJ1-1; D remains ambiguous. The CDR3 loop spans 14 amino acids. Germline V gene lookup returns CDR1 DFQATT and CDR2 SNEGSKA (reference sequence). V was cut by 3 bases and J by 5 bases, with 16 bases left in between.